The 4 T cell receptor beta chains listed next were all sequenced from one sample in a study of blood T cell repertoires in COVID-19. Sequencing used immunoSEQ multiplex PCR; TCRdb keeps in-frame clones, though not all of them. The sample contains more than 85,000 clones, around 83% of which appear only once. Input material: peripheral blood. The receptors shown here come from a woman aged 80 or over with active or convalescent COVID-19.

In this sample, this clone turned up once. V and J are TRBV5-6 and TRBJ2-3; weak D call: TRBD1 (8 bases). The CDR3 length is 15 residues. Germline CDR1 is SGHDT and CDR2 is YYEEEE. V lost 2 bases and J lost 3, with 13 bases in between. CDR3 loop: CASSFDRGGTDTQYF. DNA for the CDR3: TGTGCCAGCAGCTTCGACAGGGGAGGGACAGATACGCAGTATTTT. Together with reference TRBV5-6 and TRBJ2-3, the CDR3 gives the full variable domain: DAGVTQSPTHLIKTRGQQVTLRCSPKSGHDTVSWYQQALGQGPQFIFQYYEEEERQRGNFPDRFSGHQFPNYSSELNVNALLLGDSALYLCASSFDRGGTDTQYFGPGTRLTVL.

This sequence joins TRBV10-3 and TRBJ2-7; possible D gene TRBD1, 7 bases. This CDR3 has 12 amino acids. Trimming left V 7 bases short and J 5 bases short, with 12 bases between. In germline, CDR1 is ENHRY, CDR2 SYGVKD. The CDR3 bases are TGTGCCATCACTGGAGGGGGCCACGAGCAGTACTTC. Protein sequence: CAITGGGHEQYF.

CDR3 protein: CASSPDLYYEQYF. DNA of the CDR3: TGTGCCAGCAGCCCAGACCTTTACTACGAGCAGTACTTC. The chain is built from TRBV3-1 (or the pseudogene TRBV3-2) and TRBJ2-7, with D uncertain. The CDR3 is 13 residues long. V was shortened by 4 bases and J by 3 bases, with 10 bases between the two germline ends. Per the germline V gene, CDR1 is LGHDT and CDR2 is YNNKEL (reference sequence).

This chain links TRBV6-5 with TRBJ1-4; 7 nucleotides line up with TRBD1. CDR1 is MNHEY, CDR2 SVGAGI, per germline. With V trimmed by 10 bases and J by 8 bases, 16 bases remained unmatched. CDR3 length equals 15 residues. The CDR3, as DNA: TGTGCCACCACGGGGGTCATGGACAGGCGCGAAAAACTGTTTTTT. Amino acid sequence: CATTGVMDRREKLFF.